These 15 T cell receptor beta chains were sequenced from one sample in a study of cytomegalovirus exposure and HLA in healthy donors. 13 Jbeta primers and 60 Vbeta primers were used for the PCR. Only in-frame clones appear in the TCRdb table, and some are missing; sequencing was by immunoSEQ multiplex PCR. The sample holds under 200,000 clones, more than 60% seen once. Sample: PBMCs. The receptors here all came from a male donor in good health and CMV-seronegative.

The J gene is TRBJ2-3, the V gene TRBV7-9; the match to TRBD2 covers 13 bases. This CDR3 has 16 residues. J was trimmed by 3 bases and V by 5 bases; bases with no gene match: 5. Germline V CDR1 and CDR2: SEHNR, FQNEAQ (reference sequence). The CDR3 sequence is CASSPGLAGVTDTQYF. The CDR3 DNA follows: TGTGCCAGCAGCCCCGGACTAGCGGGGGTTACAGATACGCAGTATTTT.

This chain connects TRBV7-9 to TRBJ1-6, with 7 bases fitting TRBD1. The CDR3 loop spans 14 amino acids. CDR1 is SEHNR and CDR2 is FQNEAQ in the germline V gene (reference sequence). V lost 5 bases and J lost 9; bases outside the gene matches: 7. The CDR3 DNA reads as TGTGCCAGCAGCAAACAGGGGAACGTTTCACCCCTCCACTTT. Protein product: CASSKQGNVSPLHF.

The V call is TRBV30, the J call TRBJ1-5, with 7 bases that match TRBD1. Germline loops: CDR1 GTSNPN, CDR2 SVGIG (reference sequence). This CDR3 has 13 residues. After removal of 1 base from V and 7 bases from J, the junction contained 4 bases not matched to a gene. CDR3 bases: TGTGCCTGGAGTGGACAGGGTCGGCAGCCCCAGCATTTT. Translated: CAWSGQGRQPQHF.

The genes are TRBV5-6 and TRBJ2-3, with D unresolved. Trimming shortened V by 4 bases and J by 6 bases, and 9 bases separated the two germline ends. Germline CDR1 and CDR2: SGHDT and YYEEEE. This CDR3 comprises 12 residues. CDR3 in DNA: TGTGCCAGCAGCCGCACCGGGGATACGCAGTATTTT. Its translation is CASSRTGDTQYF.

This clone has just one count. The gene calls are TRBV28 and TRBJ2-2; no reliable D call. V dropped 6 bases and J dropped 0 bases, with 11 bases sitting between them. Per germline, CDR1 MDHEN and CDR2 SYDVKM. The CDR3 has 15 residues. As DNA, the CDR3 is TGTGCCAGCAGCCCTCGAGGCGCGAACACCGGGGAGCTGTTTTTT. It encodes CASSPRGANTGELFF.

This clone was recorded many times. The V gene is TRBV7-6, the J gene TRBJ2-7; a weak D match, TRBD1 (5 bases). The CDR3 totals 13 residues. V shed 1 base and J shed 3 bases, with 7 bases lying between them. The germline V gene encodes CDR1 SGHVS and CDR2 FNYEAQ. The CDR3 protein is CASSLGTFYEQYF. The CDR3 nucleotides read TGTGCCAGCAGCTTAGGGACATTCTACGAGCAGTACTTC.

This clone was picked up a small number of times. This chain joins TRBV30 and TRBJ1-1; the D gene is possibly TRBD1 (5 bases). This CDR3 contains 13 residues. The V end lost 2 bases, the J end lost 4 bases, and 11 bases lay between the germline ends. The germline V gene encodes CDR1 GTSNPN and CDR2 SVGIG (reference sequence). In DNA, the CDR3 is TGTGCCTGGAGTAACCACGGGGGCACTGAAGCTTTCTTT. It encodes CAWSNHGGTEAFF.

V usage is TRBV7-9 and J usage is TRBJ2-1; no definite D call. CDR1 is SEHNR and CDR2 is FQNEAQ in the germline V gene (reference sequence). V was trimmed by 5 bases and J by 7 bases, leaving 6 bases between them. This CDR3 is 11 amino acids long. The CDR3 DNA follows: TGTGCCAGCAGCGTTTTAAATGAGCAGTTCTTC. Translating gives CASSVLNEQFF.

J is TRBJ2-7 and V is TRBV5-1; no reliable D call. The CDR3 runs to 11 residues. Trimming cost V 4 bases and J 4 bases, with 6 bases left between them. Germline V gives CDR1 SGHRS, CDR2 YFSETQ. CDR3 region: CASSEEYEQYF. Here the CDR3 DNA reads TGCGCCAGCAGCGAGGAGTACGAGCAGTACTTC.

This chain joins TRBV6-5 and TRBJ2-1, with TRBD2 matching over 12 bases. Germline V lookup: CDR1 MNHEY, CDR2 SVGAGI. The CDR3 is 12 residues long. The V gene end was trimmed by 10 bases and the J gene end by 6 bases; junction bases not matched to a gene: 1. The chain's CDR3 is CATTSGSNEQFF. The DNA of the CDR3 is TGTGCCACGACTAGCGGGAGCAATGAGCAGTTCTTC.

The chain combines TRBV19 with TRBJ2-2, with 7 bases identical to TRBD2. This CDR3 has 16 residues. V gave up 6 bases and J gave up 3 bases; unmatched junction bases: 10. From germline, CDR1 is LNHDA and CDR2 SQIVND (reference sequence). This CDR3 reads CASRPNIAGDTGELFF. The CDR3 DNA is TGTGCCAGTAGACCCAACATCGCGGGGGACACCGGGGAGCTGTTTTTT.

The rearrangement uses TRBV5-6 and TRBJ2-3, with a tentative D call TRBD1 (6 bases). Germline CDR1 SGHDT, CDR2 YYEEEE. V lost 5 bases to trimming and J lost 1 base, with 11 bases between them. The CDR3 extends over 14 amino acids. The CDR3 DNA reads as TGTGCCAGCAGTTACTACAGGGGCACAGATACGCAGTATTTT. Translation gives CASSYYRGTDTQYF.

The rearrangement links TRBV4-1 to TRBJ1-5; TRBD1 matches 7 bases. The germline gives CDR1 MGHRA, CDR2 YSYEKL. CDR3 length: 14 residues. The J segment lost 7 bases and the V segment lost 5 bases, leaving 8 bases of the junction unmatched. The CDR3 loop reads CASSETGLGQPQHF. The CDR3 nucleotides are TGCGCCAGCAGCGAGACAGGGTTAGGGCAGCCCCAGCATTTT.

This clone was counted only a few times. The chain uses TRBV6-5 and TRBJ1-1; the D gene is possibly TRBD1 (5 bases). V shed 2 bases and J shed 7 bases, with 14 bases lying between them. This CDR3 contains 14 residues. Germline values: CDR1 MNHEY, CDR2 SVGAGI. The CDR3 spells CASSYGAWGGEAFF. The DNA for the CDR3 is TGTGCCAGCAGTTACGGGGCTTGGGGGGGTGAAGCTTTCTTT.

This clone appeared a single time. This rearrangement joins TRBV6-5 to TRBJ2-5; D not resolved. Germline V lookup: CDR1 MNHEY, CDR2 SVGAGI. CDR3 size: 10 residues. Trimming removed 10 bases at V and 3 bases at J, with 6 bases between. CDR3: CATEEETQYF. DNA for the CDR3: TGTGCCACCGAGGAAGAGACCCAGTACTTC.